This T cell receptor beta chain was found in a study of blood T cell repertoires in COVID-19. Overall study: Italy, Spain and the United States were the sources of the convalescent and acute COVID-19 samples. Sources were T cells, B-cell-depleted T cells, or PBMCs; the material itself was cDNA or gDNA.

Trimming stripped 4 bases from V and 10 bases from J, with 25 bases between. The CDR3 totals 16 residues. The germline gives CDR1 SEHNR, CDR2 FQNEAQ (reference sequence). In the authors' methods: Estimation of nucleated cell counts relied on the amplification of reference gene primers. Here immunoSEQ multiplex PCR was the method, and the copy in TCRdb shows in-frame clones only, minus some. Clone size and V and J calls were adopted from that table, with D and trimming inferred from the DNA. The sample lists about 130,000 clones; approximately 83% were seen once. This sequence was found in a woman between 45 and 65 years old who had recovered from COVID-19. What was sequenced was peripheral blood. The gene calls are TRBV7-9 and TRBJ1-1; a weak D match, TRBD1 (6 bases). The CDR3 sequence is CASSSVSPSGALVAFF. The CDR3 DNA sequence: TGTGCCAGCAGCTCAGTTTCCCCCTCAGGGGCTCTGGTAGCTTTCTTT.